This T cell receptor beta chain comes out of a study of cytomegalovirus exposure and HLA in healthy donors. To note about this clone: Antigen: not known.

The PCR employed 60 Vbeta primers together with 13 Jbeta primers. TCRdb's table, derived via immunoSEQ multiplex PCR, lists solely in-frame clones and lacks some. Its table records approximately 140,000 clones. Study results and caveats: There were about 160 TCR beta chains listed as cytomegalovirus-associated.

This sequence was found in a middle-aged man in good health and CMV-seronegative. Sequencing was done on a sample of PBMCs.

The CDR3 coding sequence is TGTGCCAGCTCCTTCTCCAGATCCACAGATACGCAGTATTTT. Its protein product is CASSFSRSTDTQYF. The chain employs TRBV25-1 and TRBJ2-3, with D hard to call. The V and J ends lost 8 bases and 2 bases respectively, with 14 bases between them. Germline V gene sequence: CDR1 MGHDK, CDR2 SYGVNS. This CDR3 region has 14 residues.